One sample yielded the 25 T cell receptor beta chains listed below, sequenced in a study of chemoradiotherapy in HPV16-positive cancers. Using immunoSEQ multiplex PCR, the repertoire was profiled, and TCRdb retains in-frame clones only, with some absent. The repertoire includes around 30,000 clones, over 80% of them detected once, and roughly 21% sits in the top ten. Sequencing was performed on blood, taken from a patient who underwent chemoradiotherapy. The receptors come from a human donor with HPV-associated anogenital cancer.

The chain couples TRBV18 to TRBJ2-7; D call uncertain. Per the germline V gene, CDR1 is KGHSH and CDR2 is LQKENI. The CDR3 is 14 residues long. V was trimmed by 0 bases and J by 2 bases, leaving 8 bases between them. The CDR3 DNA is TGTGCCAGCTCACCACCTTTGGGAACCTACGAGCAGTACTTC. Its protein product is CASSPPLGTYEQYF. The variable domain in full, completed from reference TRBV18 and TRBJ2-7, reads NAGVMQNPRHLVRRRGQEARLRCSPMKGHSHVYWYRQLPEEGLKFMVYLQKENIIDESGMPKERFSAEFPKEGPSILRIQQVVRGDSAAYFCASSPPLGTYEQYFGPGTRLTVT.

V gene TRBV7-9 combines with J gene TRBJ2-1, with TRBD1 as a possible D gene (6 bases). V dropped 8 bases and J dropped 0 bases, with 11 bases sitting between them. CDR1 is SEHNR and CDR2 is FQNEAQ in the germline V gene (reference sequence). CDR3 length: 14 amino acids. The CDR3 sequence: CASLTGFSYNEQFF. CDR3 sequence (DNA): TGTGCCAGCCTCACAGGGTTCTCCTACAATGAGCAGTTCTTC.

This sequence joins TRBV7-8 and TRBJ1-6; D ambiguous. The V end lost 4 bases, the J end lost 8 bases, and 9 bases lay between the germline ends. This CDR3 is 13 amino acids long. Germline CDR1 SGHVS, CDR2 FQNEAQ. CDR3: CASSSVQDSPLHF. The CDR3 coding sequence is TGTGCCAGCAGCTCCGTGCAGGATTCACCCCTCCACTTT.

This clone was seen a few times. The chain joins TRBV7-2 to TRBJ1-1; D is unresolved. Trimming stripped 6 bases from V and 0 bases from J, with 8 bases between. The CDR3 extends over 13 amino acids. The germline gives CDR1 SGHTA, CDR2 FQGNSA. This chain's CDR3 is CASRGSMNTEAFF. The CDR3 DNA follows: TGTGCCAGCAGGGGGTCAATGAACACTGAAGCTTTCTTT. The full variable domain, with the rest looked up from reference TRBV7-2 and TRBJ1-1, is GAGVSQSPSNKVTEKGKDVELRCDPISGHTALYWYRQSLGQGLEFLIYFQGNSAPDKSGLPSDRFSAERTGGSVSTLTIQRTQQEDSAVYLCASRGSMNTEAFFGQGTRLTVV.

The chain links TRBV2 to TRBJ2-7; 8 positions match TRBD1. V lost 6 bases to trimming and J lost 2 bases; unmatched junction nucleotides: 12. The CDR3 contains 16 residues. The V gene's germline CDR1 is SNHLY and CDR2 FYNNEI. The CDR3, as DNA: TGTGCCAGCAGGGGGGGTACCGGGACAGGACCCTACGAGCAGTACTTC. Translation gives CASRGGTGTGPYEQYF. Looking up the rest from reference TRBV2 and TRBJ2-7 gives the full variable domain: EPEVTQTPSHQVTQMGQEVILRCVPISNHLYFYWYRQILGQKVEFLVSFYNNEISEKSEIFDDQFSVERPDGSNFTLKIRSTKLEDSAMYFCASRGGTGTGPYEQYFGPGTRLTVT.

The rearrangement links TRBV28 to TRBJ2-5; D is perhaps TRBD1 (6 bases). CDR3 length: 15 amino acids. The V end lost 0 bases, the J end lost 5 bases, and 13 bases lay between the germline ends. Germline V gene lookup returns CDR1 MDHEN and CDR2 SYDVKM. Here the CDR3 DNA reads TGTGCCAGCAGTTTATGGGGGCAGGGGTCGGAGACCCAGTACTTC. It is translated as CASSLWGQGSETQYF.

The V and J genes are TRBV9 and TRBJ2-1; D gene uncertain. Trimming cost V 4 bases and J 0 bases, with 8 bases left between them. The CDR3 spans 14 residues. Germline CDR1 is SGDLS and CDR2 is YYNGEE. DNA for the CDR3: TGTGCCAGCAGCCCCCAGGCCTCCTACAATGAGCAGTTCTTC. The encoded protein is CASSPQASYNEQFF.

The chain employs TRBV30 and TRBJ1-4; D might be TRBD1 (6 bases). The V end was cut by 0 bases, the J end by 5 bases, with 10 bases between. CDR1 GTSNPN and CDR2 SVGIG come from the germline V gene (reference sequence). CDR3 size: 14 residues. The CDR3 here is CAWSVGGLNEKLFF. The CDR3 DNA follows: TGTGCCTGGAGTGTCGGGGGGCTCAATGAAAAACTGTTTTTT.

The chain carries TRBV27 and TRBJ2-2, with 8 bases identical to TRBD2. CDR3 size: 17 residues. V was pared by 3 bases and J by 1 base, with 7 bases of the junction left unmatched. Germline CDR1 reads MNHEY; CDR2 reads SMNVEV (reference sequence). In DNA form, the CDR3 reads TGTGCCAGCAGTTTGGGGTCTCTAGCGGGGAACACCGGGGAGCTGTTTTTT. Protein: CASSLGSLAGNTGELFF.

This clone came up a few times. The rearrangement joins TRBV7-9 to TRBJ1-1; D unclear. Per the germline V gene, CDR1 is SEHNR and CDR2 is FQNEAQ (reference sequence). The V end was cut by 3 bases, the J end by 3 bases, with 11 bases between. The CDR3 has 14 amino acids. CDR3 sequence: CASSFGVGYTEAFF. In DNA form, the CDR3 reads TGTGCCAGCAGCTTCGGGGTAGGTTACACTGAAGCTTTCTTT.

The gene calls are TRBV6-6 and TRBJ1-3; D not resolved. V lost 2 bases and J lost 2, with 10 bases in between. Germline loops: CDR1 MNHNY, CDR2 SVGAGI (reference sequence). CDR3 size: 15 residues. In DNA, the CDR3 is TGTGCCAGCAGTTACGAGGGCGCAACTGGAAACACCATATATTTT. Amino acids: CASSYEGATGNTIYF.

This chain uses TRBV4-3 with TRBJ1-4, with a tentative D call TRBD1 (5 bases). Germline lookup yields CDR1 LGHNA and CDR2 YSLEER. V shed 3 bases and J shed 5 bases, with 16 bases lying between them. The CDR3 covers 16 residues. The CDR3 bases are TGCGCCAGCAGCCAGGGAACAGGAGCCCGAAATGAAAAACTGTTTTTT. Amino acids: CASSQGTGARNEKLFF.

V is TRBV13 and J is TRBJ1-2; no reliable D call. Germline loops: CDR1 PRHDT, CDR2 FYEKMQ (reference sequence). The V gene lost 7 bases and the J gene lost 0 bases, with 12 bases spanning the gap. The CDR3 is 14 amino acids. The CDR3 sequence is CASTRARSNYGYTF. The CDR3 DNA reads as TGTGCCAGCACTCGGGCCCGATCTAACTATGGCTACACCTTC. The full variable domain, rest sourced from reference TRBV13 and TRBJ1-2, is AAGVIQSPRHLIKEKRETATLKCYPIPRHDTVYWYQQGPGQDPQFLISFYEKMQSDKGSIPDRFSAQQFSDYHSELNMSSLELGDSALYFCASTRARSNYGYTFGSGTRLTVV.

The rearrangement uses TRBV15 and TRBJ2-1, with TRBD1 matching over 10 bases. Unmatched junction bases numbered 13, after V lost 2 bases and J lost 6 bases. CDR3 length: 18 amino acids. From germline, CDR1 is LNHNV and CDR2 YYDKDF (reference sequence). The CDR3 bases are TGTGCCACCAGCAGAACTTGGACAGGGGGAGATTCAAGCAATGAGCAGTTCTTC. This encodes CATSRTWTGGDSSNEQFF. The full variable domain, its missing parts supplied by reference TRBV15 and TRBJ2-1, is DAMVIQNPRYQVTQFGKPVTLSCSQTLNHNVMYWYQQKSSQAPKLLFHYYDKDFNNEADTPDNFQSRRPNTSFCFLDIRSPGLGDTAMYLCATSRTWTGGDSSNEQFFGPGTRLTVL.

The rearrangement links TRBV18 to TRBJ2-2, with a tentative D call TRBD1 (6 bases). Trimming stripped 3 bases from V and 3 bases from J, with 17 bases between. Germline V lookup: CDR1 KGHSH, CDR2 LQKENI. The CDR3 loop spans 17 amino acids. The CDR3 DNA follows: TGTGCCAGCTCACCGATAATAGCAGGGGACCACACCGGGGAGCTGTTTTTT. It translates to CASSPIIAGDHTGELFF.

V gene TRBV5-1 combines with J gene TRBJ2-5; TRBD1 or TRBD2 may be the D gene (6 bases each). The germline CDR1 and CDR2 sequences are SGHRS and YFSETQ. This CDR3 spans 15 amino acids. Trimming pared 2 bases from V and 0 bases from J, leaving 11 bases between. The CDR3 region has the DNA TGCGCCAGCAGCTTATTTAGGGGGGACCAAGAGACCCAGTACTTC. Protein product: CASSLFRGDQETQYF.

A single count supports this clone. The chain couples TRBV14 to TRBJ1-3; 7 bases line up with TRBD1. The CDR3 covers 17 residues. Germline CDR1 and CDR2: SGHDN and FVKESK. The V gene end was trimmed by 1 base and the J gene end by 0 bases; junction bases not matched to a gene: 6. CDR3 sequence (DNA): TGTGCCAGCAGCCAAGCACTGACAGGGATCTCTGGAAACACCATATATTTT. It encodes CASSQALTGISGNTIYF.

In its sample, this clone was seen once. The rearrangement joins TRBV7-2 to TRBJ2-7; 7 bases agree with TRBD2. J gave up 2 bases and V 5 bases, and 9 bases lay outside the gene matches. The germline V gene encodes CDR1 SGHTA and CDR2 FQGNSA. The CDR3 has 15 residues. This chain's CDR3 is CASSPESGNPYEQYF. CDR3 bases: TGTGCCAGCAGCCCCGAGAGCGGGAACCCCTACGAGCAGTACTTC.

This clone was recorded a few times. This chain uses TRBV7-2 with TRBJ2-7; TRBD2 might be the D (5 bases). The V end was cut by 5 bases, the J end by 9 bases, with 14 bases between. This CDR3 spans 12 amino acids. The germline V gene encodes CDR1 SGHTA and CDR2 FQGNSA. This chain's CDR3 is CASSQNGIRQYF. The CDR3 nucleotides are TGTGCCAGCAGCCAGAACGGGATAAGGCAGTACTTC.

The genes are TRBV25-1 and TRBJ2-1, with TRBD2 as a possible D gene (5 bases). The CDR3 consists of 14 residues. V lost 2 bases and J lost 5, with 10 bases in between. Germline V lookup: CDR1 MGHDK, CDR2 SYGVNS. CDR3 in amino acids: CASSERGWDNEQFF. DNA for the CDR3: TGTGCCAGCAGTGAAAGAGGGTGGGACAATGAGCAGTTCTTC.

The chain is built from TRBV30 and TRBJ2-1; D remains unclear. CDR3 length equals 12 residues. The germline gives CDR1 GTSNPN, CDR2 SVGIG (reference sequence). The V and J ends lost 1 base and 6 bases respectively, with 7 bases between them. This CDR3 is CAWSGARNEQFF. As DNA, the CDR3 is TGTGCCTGGAGTGGCGCGCGCAATGAGCAGTTCTTC.

The chain recombines TRBV7-9 with TRBJ2-7; 9 bases match TRBD1. The V gene's germline CDR1 is SEHNR and CDR2 FQNEAQ (reference sequence). This CDR3 comprises 16 residues. Trimming removed 2 bases from V and 2 bases from J; junction bases left unmatched: 7. The CDR3, as DNA: TGTGCCAGCAGCTTACTCAGGACAGGGGAGACCTACGAGCAGTACTTC. Its translation is CASSLLRTGETYEQYF.

V is TRBV19 and J is TRBJ2-1, with 11 positions matching TRBD2. V was pared by 3 bases and J by 8 bases, with 6 bases of the junction left unmatched. Germline V CDR1 and CDR2: LNHDA, SQIVND (reference sequence). The CDR3 is 15 residues long. For the CDR3, the DNA is TGTGCCAGTAGTATTTTAGCGGGAGGGTTCCATGAGCAGTTCTTC. Encoded protein: CASSILAGGFHEQFF.

This clone is a singleton in its sample. The V gene is TRBV18, the J gene TRBJ2-1; 7 bases are shared with TRBD1. The CDR3 runs to 14 residues. Germline CDR1 and CDR2: KGHSH and LQKENI. The J segment lost 6 bases and the V segment lost 2 bases, leaving 4 bases of the junction unmatched. The CDR3 coding sequence is TGTGCCAGCTCACCATTACAGGGGTTCAATGAGCAGTTCTTC. Protein product: CASSPLQGFNEQFF.

Only one count was recorded for this clone. The chain is built from TRBV2 and TRBJ2-5; 7 nucleotides agree with TRBD1. Germline V gives CDR1 SNHLY, CDR2 FYNNEI. The length of the CDR3 is 15 residues. V dropped 3 bases and J dropped 5; count of bases not matched to a gene: 9. CDR3 nucleotide sequence: TGTGCCAGCAGTGACCAGGGGGTGAAGGGGGAGACCCAGTACTTC. Amino acids: CASSDQGVKGETQYF.